This is a list of T cell receptor beta chains from one sample in a study of T cell changes during pregnancy in multiple sclerosis. Profiled with immunoSEQ multiplex PCR; TCRdb holds only in-frame clones, not every one. The sample lists tens of thousands of clones, approximately 95% occurring once. The specimen comprised peripheral blood, sampled in the first trimester of pregnancy. The receptors come from a female donor with multiple sclerosis, enrolled in a pregnancy study. Both conserved end residues are part of each CDR3. A D gene is named only where the DNA matches it firmly. For some rows the clone size is stated as once, few or many, or as a class when expanded; others skip it.

- | - | TRBJ1-5 | TRBV5-1 | CASSLGAGQPQHF | TGCGCCAGCAGCTTGGGGGCCGGACAGCCCCAGCATTTT
- | - | TRBJ1-2 | TRBV7-2 | CASSLWGGNYGYTF | TGTGCCAGCAGCTTATGGGGGGGTAACTATGGCTACACCTTC
- | - | TRBJ2-1 | TRBV7-9 | CASSLTLGTTPSSYNEQFF | TGTGCCAGCAGCCTGACACTAGGCACCACCCCTTCCTCCTACAATGAGCAGTTCTTC
- | TRBD2 | TRBJ2-5 | TRBV4-1 | CASSQDASGGAWEAQYF | TGCGCCAGCAGCCAAGATGCTAGCGGGGGGGCATGGGAGGCCCAGTACTTC
- | - | TRBJ1-5 | TRBV18 | CASSRQEYSNQPQHF | TGTGCCAGCTCCCGACAGGAGTATAGCAATCAGCCCCAGCATTTT
- | TRBD1 | TRBJ2-2 | TRBV2 | CASRETGMVGELFF | TGTGCCAGCAGGGAGACAGGGATGGTCGGGGAGCTGTTTTTT
- | - | TRBJ1-1 | TRBV10-2 | CASLPGDGATDTEAFF | TGCGCCAGCCTTCCAGGGGACGGGGCCACGGACACTGAAGCTTTCTTT
- | - | TRBJ1-1 | TRBV15 | CATSRSLNNPNTEAFF | TGTGCCACCAGCAGATCTTTGAACAACCCGAACACTGAAGCTTTCTTT
- | - | TRBJ1-1 | TRBV5-1 | CASILGAEAFF | TGCGCCAGCATACTGGGCGCTGAAGCTTTCTTT
- | - | TRBJ2-3 | TRBV27 | CASRRRAFNGPSTDTQYF | TGTGCCAGCAGAAGGCGGGCGTTTAACGGCCCTAGCACAGATACGCAGTATTTT
- | - | TRBJ1-5 | TRBV6-6 | CASSRGGTNQPQHF | TGTGCCAGCAGCCGGGGAGGGACGAATCAGCCCCAGCATTTT
- | - | TRBJ2-5 | TRBV7-8 | CASSPPGGGETQYF | TGTGCCAGCAGCCCCCCCGGGGGTGGAGAGACCCAGTACTTC
- | - | TRBJ2-6 | TRBV7-9 | CASSFQGSGANVLTF | TGTGCCAGCAGCTTTCAGGGCTCTGGGGCCAACGTCCTGACTTTC
- | - | TRBJ1-3 | TRBV19 | CASSIVGGSGNTIYF | TGTGCCAGTAGTATAGTTGGAGGGTCTGGAAACACCATATATTTT
- | - | TRBJ2-7 | TRBV7-6 | CASSRTDGGYEQYF | TGTGCCAGCAGCCGAACGGACGGGGGCTACGAGCAGTACTTC
- | TRBD1 | TRBJ1-2 | TRBV5-6 | CASSAGTGTPHGYTF | TGTGCCAGCAGCGCCGGGACAGGGACTCCACATGGCTACACCTTC
- | - | TRBJ2-3 | TRBV18 | CASSPQTVGTDTQYF | TGTGCCAGCTCACCCCAGACAGTTGGCACAGATACGCAGTATTTT
- | TRBD1 | TRBJ1-1 | TRBV5-4 | CASSLDNRGRAFF | TGTGCCAGCAGCTTGGATAACAGGGGAAGGGCTTTCTTT
- | TRBD1 | TRBJ1-5 | TRBV6-6 | CASSSHGTGSNQPQHF | TGTGCCAGCAGTTCCCACGGGACAGGGAGCAATCAGCCCCAGCATTTT
- | - | TRBJ1-1 | TRBV7-9 | CASSPPILEAFF | TGTGCCAGCAGCCCCCCTATACTTGAAGCTTTCTTT
once | - | TRBJ2-2 | TRBV7-2 | CASSLVGWPGTNTGELFF | TGTGCCAGCAGCTTAGTTGGATGGCCGGGAACGAACACCGGGGAGCTGTTTTTT
- | - | TRBJ2-7 | TRBV7-9 | CASSLRLTGAFLSYEQYF | TGTGCCAGCAGCTTGAGACTTACAGGTGCTTTTCTCTCCTACGAGCAGTACTTC
- | TRBD2 | TRBJ2-4 | TRBV28 | CASSSPSGRGIQYF | TGTGCCAGCAGTTCGCCTAGCGGGAGGGGCATTCAGTACTTC
- | TRBD1 | TRBJ2-1 | TRBV15 | CATSGEQGAEQFF | TGTGCCACCAGCGGAGAACAGGGGGCTGAGCAGTTCTTC